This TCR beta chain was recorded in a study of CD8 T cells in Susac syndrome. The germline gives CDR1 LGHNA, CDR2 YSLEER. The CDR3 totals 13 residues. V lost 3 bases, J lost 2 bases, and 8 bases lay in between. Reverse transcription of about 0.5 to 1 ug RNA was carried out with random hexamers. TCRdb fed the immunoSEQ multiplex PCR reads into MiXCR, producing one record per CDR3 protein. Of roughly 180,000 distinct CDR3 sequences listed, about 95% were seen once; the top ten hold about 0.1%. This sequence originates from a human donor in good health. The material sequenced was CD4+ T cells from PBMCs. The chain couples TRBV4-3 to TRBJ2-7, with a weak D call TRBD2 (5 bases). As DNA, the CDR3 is TGCGCCAGCAGCCAGCGGGTGACCTACGAGCAGTACTTC. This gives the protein CASSQRVTYEQYF.